What follows are 9 T cell receptor beta chains derived from one specimen sequenced in a study of molecular identifiers for immune sequencing clone quantification. TCRdb called the PCR reads again in MiXCR, with one record for every CDR3 protein. The sample lists approximately 100,000 distinct CDR3 sequences, roughly a third occurring once. Sequenced input: naive CD8+ T cells from blood, with Jurkat cell RNA spiked in. Subset indicated: FACS-sorted CD8+CD4-CCR7+CD45RA+ naive T cells. All receptors derive from a human donor in good health. Some libraries in this study had Jurkat cell RNA spiked in.

The sample holds a few counts of this clonotype. V usage is TRBV9 and J usage is TRBJ2-2; TRBD2 aligns across 12 bases. V lost 3 bases to trimming and J lost 7 bases; unmatched junction nucleotides: 4. This CDR3 has 15 residues. The V gene's germline CDR1 is SGDLS and CDR2 YYNGEE. The CDR3, as DNA: TGTGCCAGCAGCGAGACTAGCGGGAGAATCGGGGAGCTGTTTTTT. It codes for CASSETSGRIGELFF. Drawing the rest from reference TRBV9 and TRBJ2-2, the complete variable domain is DSGVTQTPKHLITATGQRVTLRCSPRSGDLSVYWYQQSLDQGLQFLIQYYNGEERAKGNILERFSAQQFPDLHSELNLSSLELGDSALYFCASSETSGRIGELFFGEGSRLTVL.

This clonotype came up many times. The rearrangement uses TRBV12-3 or TRBV12-4 and TRBJ2-3; D may be TRBD2 (5 bases). This CDR3 is 12 amino acids long. V lost 5 bases and J lost 6, with 9 bases in between. For the CDR3, the DNA is TGTGCCAGCAGTCCGGACTGGGATACGCAGTATTTT. Its protein product is CASSPDWDTQYF.

This clonotype appeared a few times. The junction departs from germline at one end; a sequencing error may be responsible. This chain connects TRBV6-2 or TRBV6-3 to TRBJ2-7; perhaps TRBD1 as D (6 bases). Germline V lookup: CDR1 MNHEY, CDR2 SVGEGT. The CDR3 spans 11 residues. The CDR3 here is CASSYPERQVF. The CDR3 DNA reads TGTGCCAGCAGTTATCCGGAGAGACAGGTTTTC.

This clonotype was counted ten times or more. The V gene is TRBV6-2 or TRBV6-3, the J gene TRBJ1-5; D is possibly TRBD1 (6 bases). The V gene lost 6 bases and the J gene lost 9 bases, with 15 bases spanning the gap. This CDR3 comprises 13 residues. Germline assignment: CDR1 MNHEY and CDR2 SVGEGT. The CDR3 is CASRDSQMLPQHF. The CDR3 DNA sequence: TGTGCCAGCAGGGACAGCCAAATGTTGCCCCAGCATTTT.

V gene TRBV28 combines with J gene TRBJ2-7; D unclear. Per the germline V gene, CDR1 is MDHEN and CDR2 is SYDVKM. The CDR3 has 11 amino acids. As DNA, the CDR3 is TGTGCAAGCTGTTTATTTACCGAGCAGTACTTC. As protein: CASCLFTEQYF.

Remarks on this clonotype: A much larger clone sits a single nucleotide away, making a read error possible. V is TRBV4-2 and J is TRBJ2-1; possibly TRBD2 for D (6 bases). CDR3 length: 16 amino acids. Germline CDR1 LGHNA, CDR2 YNFKEQ. The CDR3 DNA is TGTGCCAGAAGCCAAGATCTCCGAGGACTATCAATTGGGCAGTTCTTC. Its translation is CARSQDLRGLSIGQFF.

The sample holds a few counts of this clonotype. This chain links TRBV4-3 with TRBJ1-1; D remains ambiguous. Germline V CDR1 and CDR2: LGHNA, YSLEER. This CDR3 is 16 amino acids long. V was clipped by 0 bases and J by 1 base, with 12 bases between them. The CDR3 spells CASSQDNMTPNTEAFF. CDR3 coding DNA: TGCGCCAGCAGCCAAGACAATATGACACCGAACACTGAAGCTTTCTTT.

V gene TRBV28 combines with J gene TRBJ2-1, with 7 bases fitting TRBD2. Germline-derived CDR1 and CDR2 are MDHEN and SYDVKM. This CDR3 has 14 residues. Unmatched junction bases numbered 5, after V lost 7 bases and J lost 2 bases. In DNA, the CDR3 is TGTGCCAGCACGGTGGGAGGGCCCTACAATGAGCAGTTCTTC. Its translation: CASTVGGPYNEQFF.

About this clonotype: The junction differs from germline at one of its ends, possibly a read error. The DNA for the CDR3 is TGTGCCAGCAGGTTAGGAGGGACACAAGAGCCCCAGTACTTC. This gives the protein CASRLGGTQEPQYF. This chain joins TRBV12-3 or TRBV12-4 and TRBJ2-5; D may match TRBD1 or TRBD2 (6 bases each). The CDR3 is 14 amino acids.